This TCR beta chain was obtained from a study of glioma-infiltrating T cells after dendritic cell vaccination (dated by TCRdb to about 2016). Regarding the study in general: Of the roughly 15 glioblastoma patients in the cohort, all drawn from Phase I and II dendritic cell vaccination trials, 9 were newly diagnosed and 6 had recurrent disease. Between about 2003 and 2012, patients were given autologous tumor lysate-pulsed dendritic cell vaccination. To make the vaccine, monocyte-derived dendritic cells were cultured for seven to eight days with IL-4 and GM-CSF and then pulsed overnight with autologous tumor lysate. Each patient got three intradermal injections of the dendritic cell vaccine, spaced at biweekly intervals, in the arm below the axilla. Tumor-infiltrating lymphocyte content was quantified and tumor and blood repertoires were compared in dendritic cell-vaccinated glioblastoma patients by deep sequencing of TCR beta CDR3 regions. TCR sequencing metrics, including TIL content and tumor-blood repertoire overlap, were correlated with survival after dendritic cell vaccination. General findings and caveats noted by the study authors: The cohort was small and heterogeneous, with few patients having full blood and tumor sets and even fewer initial-recurrent tumor pairs. The response model built on TCR overlap across three groups was characterized as speculative, with prospective validation still needed. No direct relationship between TCR clonality and survival was found, suggesting that a diverse polyclonal response may matter. After dendritic cell vaccination, a higher estimated pretreatment TIL content predicted longer time to progression and longer overall survival.

TCRB CDR3 regions were amplified from roughly 1.8 ug genomic DNA, or all available DNA if less, using the immunoSEQ assay. The multiplex PCR relied on 60 forward primers for TCR V beta segments and 13 reverse primers for J beta segments. To estimate the number of reads per starting template, synthetic control templates were added to each sample at limiting dilution. Sequencing produced 87 bp reads on the Illumina HiSeq System. In the authors' own workflow: PCR and sequencing errors were removed by a nearest neighbor algorithm that merged closely related sequences. TCR overlap was defined as the percentage of unique tumor TCR beta sequences that were also found in the peripheral blood of the same patient. Drawn from immuneACCESS, this table holds only the in-frame rearrangements with V and J called that TCRdb kept. Clones are partly lost; checked studies trace under half to an unresolved V gene and leave the rest unexplained. V and J calls and clone size follow that table, whereas D and trimming were derived from the DNA. The sample table lists about 92,000 clones, approximately 84% of them with a count of one. The ten largest clones take up around a sixth of the sample.

The CDR3 runs 13 residues from the cysteine to the phenylalanine. Left in the record is the CDR3 DNA by itself, 39 bases read in frame from the first base. Trimmed from V: 0 bases; trimmed from J: 4 bases; junction bases lacking a gene match: 0. Looking up the germline V gene yields CDR1 SGHDT and CDR2 YYEEEE. Selection of patients required sufficient residual fresh-frozen tumor tissue and over two years of available survival data. None of the glioblastoma patients carried an isocitrate dehydrogenase mutation, although molecular status otherwise varied. PBMC were collected before vaccination, two weeks after the third vaccination, and at tumor progression if progression occurred. The Qiagen DNeasy Blood extraction Kit was used for extraction of genomic DNA. For this clone: The target of this receptor is not known. It has no much larger one-base neighbor in the sample; base qualities were not kept.

The source material was blood, sampled before dendritic cell vaccination. Recombination joined TRBV5-6 with TRBJ2-5; TRBD2 agrees with 7 junctional bases. This TCR came from a human donor with glioblastoma. The CDR3 protein is CASSLGLAETQYF. The nucleotides are TGTGCCAGCAGCTTGGGACTAGCAGAGACCCAGTACTTC. The reference TRBV5-6 and TRBJ2-5 proteins fill in what lies around the CDR3, so the full variable domain reads DAGVTQSPTHLIKTRGQQVTLRCSPKSGHDTVSWYQQALGQGPQFIFQYYEEEERQRGNFPDRFSGHQFPNYSSELNVNALLLGDSALYLCASSLGLAETQYFGPGTRLLVL.